The 25 T cell receptor beta chains listed next were all sequenced from one sample in a study of Ad26.COV2.S vaccination and SARS-CoV-2 variants. TCRdb's table, derived via immunoSEQ multiplex PCR, lists solely in-frame clones and lacks some. This sample carries some 300,000 clones, approximately 86% of them seen once, and the ten largest clones take approximately 2.1%. Treatment defined: 15 to 20 received Ad26.COV2.S at low or high dose, single or two shots; about 5 received placebo; per-sample allocation not given. Specimens were obtained on day 63 following the first vaccine or placebo injection. Sequencing was performed on peripheral blood, taken in a trial of Ad26.COV2.S vaccine versus placebo. The receptors were sampled from a person aged 18-60 years who received the Ad26.COV2.S COVID-19 vaccine or a placebo.

This chain joins TRBV3-1 (or the pseudogene TRBV3-2) and TRBJ2-5, with a tentative D call TRBD1 (6 bases). The V end lost 5 bases, the J end lost 4 bases, and 17 bases lay between the germline ends. The CDR3 extends over 15 amino acids. From germline, CDR1 is LGHDT and CDR2 YNNKEL (reference sequence). Here the CDR3 reads CASSRPTGSGETQYF. Here the CDR3 DNA reads TGTGCCAGCAGCAGGCCGACAGGCTCAGGAGAGACCCAGTACTTC.

The V gene is TRBV28, the J gene TRBJ1-2, with 7 bases matching TRBD1. Per germline, CDR1 MDHEN and CDR2 SYDVKM. The CDR3 covers 12 residues. Trimming at V came to 3 bases and at J to 14 bases, leaving 9 bases not matched to a gene. CDR3 coding DNA: TGTGCCAGCAGTTTTATAGAGGGGGCAAGAACCTTC. Its protein product is CASSFIEGARTF.

The V gene is TRBV5-1, the J gene TRBJ2-5; a weak D match, TRBD1 (5 bases). The germline CDR1 and CDR2 sequences are SGHRS and YFSETQ. The CDR3 sequence is 14 residues long. With 2 bases removed from V and 5 bases from J, the gap between germline ends came to 13 bases. DNA for the CDR3: TGCGCCAGCAGCTTTGGCAGGGTGATCGAGACCCAGTACTTC. Its protein is CASSFGRVIETQYF.

This clone occurred once. The V gene is TRBV6-6, the J gene TRBJ2-7; D gene ambiguous. Germline V lookup: CDR1 MNHNY, CDR2 SVGAGI (reference sequence). The CDR3 extends over 12 amino acids. The V end was cut by 5 bases, the J end by 1 base, with 6 bases between. The CDR3 loop reads CASSIASYEQYF. For the CDR3, the DNA is TGTGCCAGCAGTATCGCTTCCTACGAGCAGTACTTC.

This chain links TRBV3-1 (or the pseudogene TRBV3-2) with TRBJ2-5; a possible D gene is TRBD2 (6 bases). V was cut by 1 base and J by 3 bases, with 9 bases left in between. Germline V gene data show CDR1 as LGHDT and CDR2 as YNNKEL (reference sequence). There are 14 residues in the CDR3. In DNA form, the CDR3 reads TGTGCCAGCAGCCAAGTAGCGGTGGAAGAGACCCAGTACTTC. It encodes CASSQVAVEETQYF.

The DNA of the CDR3 is TGTGCCAGTAGTATAAAAGACAGAATGGGAGCTTTCTTT. This gives the protein CASSIKDRMGAFF. V usage is TRBV19 and J usage is TRBJ1-1; tentatively, D is TRBD1 (5 bases). The germline CDR1 and CDR2 sequences are LNHDA and SQIVND (reference sequence). The V gene lost 2 bases and the J gene lost 10 bases, with 14 bases spanning the gap. The CDR3 length is 13 residues.

This CDR3 reads CASSLVRGRVSYEQYF. The CDR3 region has the DNA TGTGCCAGCAGCTTAGTAAGGGGCAGAGTTTCCTACGAGCAGTACTTC. The chain joins TRBV11-3 to TRBJ2-7; D possibly corresponds to TRBD1 (5 bases). With 1 base removed from V and 1 base from J, the gap between germline ends came to 14 bases. Germline V gene data show CDR1 as SGHNT and CDR2 as YENEEA. This CDR3 comprises 16 residues.

In this sample, this clone turned up once. The chain uses TRBV7-6 and TRBJ1-3; D is uncertain. The CDR3 extends over 14 amino acids. Germline V lookup: CDR1 SGHVS, CDR2 FNYEAQ. Deletions cut 6 bases from V and 4 bases from J, with 13 bases between. In nucleotides, the CDR3 is TGTGCCAGCAGGGTGTCGGTGACAGGAAACACCATATATTTT. It codes for CASRVSVTGNTIYF. Full variable domain (outside the CDR3, taken from reference TRBV7-6 and TRBJ1-3): GAGVSQSPRYKVTKRGQDVALRCDPISGHVSLYWYRQALGQGPEFLTYFNYEAQQDKSGLPNDRFSAERPEGSISTLTIQRTEQRDSAMYRCASRVSVTGNTIYFGEGSWLTVV.

There are a few counts of this clone. The chain is built from TRBV7-9 and TRBJ1-2, with D perhaps TRBD1 (6 bases). The CDR3 runs to 12 residues. Trimming cost V 3 bases and J 5 bases, with 7 bases left between them. Germline CDR1 is SEHNR and CDR2 is FQNEAQ (reference sequence). CDR3 residues: CASSLTGYGYTF. For the CDR3, the DNA is TGTGCCAGCAGCTTGACAGGATATGGCTACACCTTC. The variable domain in full, with the rest retrieved from reference TRBV7-9 and TRBJ1-2, is DTGVSQNPRHKITKRGQNVTFRCDPISEHNRLYWYRQTLGQGPEFLTYFQNEAQLEKSRLLSDRFSAERPKGSFSTLEIQRTEQGDSAMYLCASSLTGYGYTFGSGTRLTVV.

V and J are TRBV9 and TRBJ1-4; D remains ambiguous. The germline V and J ends were trimmed by 2 bases and 0 bases, with 8 bases remaining between them. Per germline, CDR1 SGDLS and CDR2 YYNGEE. The CDR3 is made up of 15 amino acids. The CDR3 reads CASSVERATNEKLFF. CDR3 DNA: TGTGCCAGCAGCGTTGAAAGGGCAACTAATGAAAAACTGTTTTTT. Full variable domain (remainder filled in from reference TRBV9 and TRBJ1-4): DSGVTQTPKHLITATGQRVTLRCSPRSGDLSVYWYQQSLDQGLQFLIQYYNGEERAKGNILERFSAQQFPDLHSELNLSSLELGDSALYFCASSVERATNEKLFFGSGTQLSVL.

In nucleotides, the CDR3 is TGTGCCAGCAGCCAAGGTGGGGGACTAGCGGGGGCCCTGAATAGGTATCGGACCTACGAGCAGTACTTC. Translation: CASSQGGGLAGALNRYRTYEQYF. The rearrangement links TRBV3-1 (or the pseudogene TRBV3-2) to TRBJ2-7, with TRBD2 identical over 14 bases. CDR1 is LGHDT, CDR2 YNNKEL, per germline (reference sequence). This CDR3 contains 23 residues. The J segment lost 2 bases and the V segment lost 1 base, leaving 22 bases of the junction unmatched.

The chain joins TRBV7-9 to TRBJ2-7, with D tentatively TRBD1 (6 bases). The CDR3 consists of 13 residues. The V and J ends lost 5 bases and 3 bases respectively, with 11 bases between them. CDR1 and CDR2 (germline): SEHNR, FQNEAQ (reference sequence). CDR3 amino acids: CASSGDTHYEQYF. The CDR3 nucleotides read TGTGCCAGCAGCGGGGACACCCACTACGAGCAGTACTTC.

The chain couples TRBV21-1 to TRBJ1-5; the table assigns TRBD1, which was not confirmed against the DNA. TRBV21-1 is tagged as a pseudogene. The CDR3 covers 16 residues. For the CDR3, the DNA is TGTGCCAGCAGCAAAGAACAGGATCCTCGCAATCAGCCCCAGCATTTT. Protein: CASSKEQDPRNQPQHF.

The chain is built from TRBV2 and TRBJ2-7; 8 bases agree with TRBD1. V lost 4 bases, J lost 0 bases, and 2 bases stayed unmatched. Per germline, CDR1 SNHLY and CDR2 FYNNEI. CDR3 length: 14 residues. The CDR3 protein is CASSGQGFSYEQYF. The DNA of the CDR3 is TGTGCCAGCAGTGGACAGGGGTTCTCCTACGAGCAGTACTTC.

This clone was seen only a few times. The chain is built from TRBV11-3 and TRBJ2-2; D call uncertain. The CDR3 totals 14 residues. Trimming stripped 3 bases from V and 5 bases from J, with 10 bases between. Germline V gene lookup returns CDR1 SGHNT and CDR2 YENEEA. CDR3 in DNA: TGTGCCAGCAGCTTCCCTCAGGATACCGGGGAGCTGTTTTTT. Translation gives CASSFPQDTGELFF.

This clone was seen once. The V and J genes are TRBV5-1 and TRBJ1-3; the match to TRBD1 covers 7 bases. Losses at the gene ends were 4 bases for V and 2 bases for J; bases not matched to a gene: 6. The germline V gene has CDR1 SGHRS and CDR2 YFSETQ. The CDR3 runs 15 residues. The CDR3 sequence is CASSPGQTAGNTIYF. CDR3 sequence (DNA): TGCGCCAGCAGCCCGGGACAGACGGCTGGAAACACCATATATTTT.

The V gene is TRBV6-5, the J gene TRBJ1-6; no reliable D call. Germline V gives CDR1 MNHEY, CDR2 SVGAGI. This CDR3 contains 15 residues. V was cut by 2 bases and J by 6 bases, with 11 bases left in between. The CDR3 loop is CASSYDPVTNSPLHF. The CDR3 bases are TGTGCCAGCAGTTACGACCCGGTAACTAATTCACCCCTCCACTTT.

In DNA, the CDR3 is TGTGCCAGCAGCTCAAGTCCCAAACTGTTTTTT. It yields the protein CASSSSPKLFF. V usage is TRBV11-2 and J usage is TRBJ1-4, with D hard to call. V lost 4 bases to trimming and J lost 11 bases, with 8 bases between them. This CDR3 region has 11 residues. The germline CDR1 and CDR2 sequences are SGHAT and FQNNGV. The full variable domain, in which reference TRBV11-2 and TRBJ1-4 provide the parts outside the CDR3, is EAGVAQSPRYKIIEKRQSVAFWCNPISGHATLYWYQQILGQGPKLLIQFQNNGVVDDSQLPKDRFSAERLKGVDSTLKIQPAKLEDSAVYLCASSSSPKLFFGSGTQLSVL.

The V and J genes are TRBV6-5 and TRBJ1-2; 9 nucleotides line up with TRBD1. Germline assignment: CDR1 MNHEY and CDR2 SVGAGI. Trimming removed 4 bases from V and 2 bases from J; junction bases left unmatched: 5. The CDR3 covers 15 residues. In DNA form, the CDR3 reads TGTGCCAGCAGTTCCGCAGGACAGGGGAACTATGGCTACACCTTC. The encoded protein is CASSSAGQGNYGYTF.

The chain uses TRBV6-6 and TRBJ1-2; unclear D gene. Germline CDR1 MNHNY, CDR2 SVGAGI (reference sequence). Trimming cost V 4 bases and J 4 bases, with 10 bases left between them. CDR3 size: 13 residues. The CDR3 DNA sequence: TGTGCCAGCAGTTCAAGGGCTGGCTATGGCTACACCTTC. It is translated as CASSSRAGYGYTF.

This clone occurred a few times. The chain has TRBV7-8 and TRBJ2-7, with 10 bases matching TRBD1. Germline CDR1 is SGHVS and CDR2 is FQNEAQ. The ends lost 5 bases at V and 2 bases at J; junction bases unmatched: 3. The CDR3 totals 14 residues. CDR3 region: CASSRGQGAYEQYF. The CDR3 coding sequence is TGTGCCAGCAGCCGAGGACAGGGGGCCTACGAGCAGTACTTC.

The CDR3 DNA reads as TGCGCCAGCACGCCAGGGGAGACCGGGGAGCTGTTTTTT. It translates to CASTPGETGELFF. The chain links TRBV5-1 to TRBJ2-2; a weak D match, TRBD1 (6 bases). The CDR3 totals 13 residues. CDR1 is SGHRS and CDR2 is YFSETQ in the germline V gene. Trimming removed 6 bases at V and 5 bases at J, with 11 bases between.

The chain joins TRBV7-3 to TRBJ1-5; D is ambiguous. Germline loops: CDR1 SGHTA, CDR2 FQGTGA. CDR3 length equals 13 residues. The V gene lost 2 bases and the J gene lost 4 bases, with 6 bases spanning the gap. In nucleotides, the CDR3 is TGTGCCAGCAGCTTAGGTCAGAATCAGCCCCAGCATTTT. It codes for CASSLGQNQPQHF.

The chain carries TRBV28 and TRBJ2-7; 8 bases are shared with TRBD1. CDR3 length equals 15 residues. The J segment lost 4 bases and the V segment lost 5 bases, leaving 10 bases of the junction unmatched. CDR1 is MDHEN and CDR2 is SYDVKM in the germline V gene. CDR3 in DNA: TGTGCCAGCAGTCCGGACAGGGCTAACAATTACGAGCAGTACTTC. Encoded protein: CASSPDRANNYEQYF. Variable domain in full (rest from reference TRBV28 and TRBJ2-7): DVKVTQSSRYLVKRTGEKVFLECVQDMDHENMFWYRQDPGLGLRLIYFSYDVKMKEKGDIPEGYSVSREKKERFSLILESASTNQTSMYLCASSPDRANNYEQYFGPGTRLTVT.

The chain employs TRBV4-2 and TRBJ1-2, with TRBD1 identical over 12 bases. Germline trimming cut 2 bases from V and 3 bases from J; bases unmatched to any gene: 10. CDR1 LGHNA and CDR2 YNFKEQ come from the germline V gene. The CDR3 contains 18 residues. This CDR3 reads CASSQRGTGGRSHYGYTF. Here the CDR3 DNA reads TGTGCCAGCAGCCAACGCGGGACAGGGGGCAGAAGTCACTATGGCTACACCTTC.